Included here is one T cell receptor (beta chain) sequence, with context. Its specific antigen is unknown. Base qualities were left out, and no much larger clone turns up one base away. This record belongs to a study of cytomegalovirus exposure and HLA in healthy donors (TCRdb year 2017). Looking at the study overall: An earlier analysis of 587 of the donors reported 276 Gb of sequence data and about 100 million unique TCR beta sequences from 150 million to 200 million T cells. An early release covering 550 to 700 HLA-typed donors comprised about 300 gigabases of sequencing data and approximately 85 million unique TCR sequences. Of the roughly 400 genotyped donors, over 65% fell in the genetic ancestry cluster associated with self-reported Caucasian donors. The study aimed to test whether cataloging public T cell receptors could reveal signatures of past pathogen exposure. The study used immunosequencing to profile the T cell repertoires of approximately 690 subjects and linked those repertoires to cytomegalovirus serostatus. A separate validation cohort of roughly 120 different subjects was used in addition to the approximately 640-subject first cohort. To predict cytomegalovirus infection status, the study combined high-throughput TCR immunosequencing, statistical association of individual TCRs with disease status, and machine learning. A later analysis re-examined previously published TCR beta repertoires from about 670 donors and added high-resolution HLA genotyping to investigate patterns of TCR occurrence. In the later analysis, no new phenotypic data were used to find candidate immune exposures; instead, reliance was placed on TCR beta sequences and their occurrence across donors. An earlier analysis of 450 to 750 of the donors used high-throughput TCR beta sequencing to judge whether each TCR beta V gene segment behaved as functional or pseudogenic. Donor age, sex, ethnicity and CMV serostatus were compiled together with the repertoire data. A later genetic analysis took genome-wide SNP genotypes for about three fifths of the roughly 700 donors and used that subset as a discovery cohort. All discovery cohort repertoires had been generated using a single sequencing platform. Both class I and class II loci were covered by HLA typing, at four-digit resolution. The number of donors typed differed by locus, with 629-630 for A, B, C, DRB1 and DQB1, over 500 for DQA1, under 610 for DPA1, and around 450 for DPB1. A few DR-DQ haplotypes were treated as single units for association and clustering because of strong linkage in the cohort. Across approximately 400 genotyped donors of the cohort, an average of approximately 200,000 unique TCR beta nucleotide sequences per donor were sequenced, and roughly 17% of those sequences were non-productive.

What the study reported, not specific to this receptor: A later genetic analysis associated a missense DCLRE1C variant with V-gene and J-gene trimming of TCR beta chains, and an independent cohort replicated the association. Because some donors lacked HLA typing at each locus, the association tests relied only on the typed subset. The presence/absence analyses assumed that sequencing depth was roughly uniform across donors, and that assumption may not be true. A later analysis associated some 17,000 TCR beta sequences with specific HLA alleles at a false discovery rate of 0.05. In vitro tests confirmed that a few of the cytomegalovirus-associated TCR beta chains recognize cytomegalovirus antigens. Cytomegalovirus status was reported to be diagnosed by the classifier with high specificity and sensitivity in both the original and validation cohorts. The study listed 150 to 200 TCR beta chains as associated with cytomegalovirus. According to a later analysis, TCR association rates differed among HLA loci, with DRB1 alleles showing the most associated TCRs and HLA-C alleles showing the fewest. A cluster of highly shared sequence variants was judged likely to represent a technical artifact of the sequencing pipeline. Assigning TCR associations to individual alleles was difficult when HLA alleles, especially DR and DQ, strongly co-occurred. In an earlier analysis of 587 of the donors, most TCR beta V segments appeared in productive rearrangements about 87% or about 30% of the time, broadly matching IMGT annotations. Across donors, most TCR sequences were observed very rarely, whereas some public TCRs were present in many individuals. In a later analysis, HLA-associated TCR beta chains showed more clonal expansion and lower generation probabilities than non-associated chains that were equally common. A further reported finding was that TCR beta sequences accurately predicted the HLA-A and HLA-B alleles for most subjects in the first cohort. Immune exposure information for the cohort was limited to CMV serostatus. According to a later analysis, most CMV-associated TCR beta chains appeared to be HLA-restricted, and the HLA associations seemed to be driven largely by CMV exposure. The authors suggested that the approach could potentially be generalized to other disease states and immunological phenotypes. Correlated functional status among segregating V segments might reflect linkage disequilibrium, but an unknown experimental factor could not be ruled out. In a later genetic analysis, fewer N-insertions in productive TCRs were reported among donors in an Asian-associated ancestry cluster than the roughly 700-donor mean. According to a later analysis, parvovirus B19, influenza, CMV and Epstein-Barr virus appeared linked to several top co-occurrence clusters. Because counts were too low, about 18 rarely observed V segments, including chromosome 9 orphons, were excluded from the earlier analysis of around 640 of the donors. In this cohort, only TCR beta chains were sequenced, and detectable features were limited by the absence of alpha or paired-chain data.

The library came from the immunoSEQ multiplex PCR assay. For the multiplex PCR, a mixture combining 60 forward primers for TCR Vbeta segments and 13 reverse primers for TCR Jbeta segments was used. Amplification of the CDR3 region of rearranged TCR beta genes was performed with a multiplex PCR assay on genomic DNA. The Illumina HiSeq System was used to sequence the amplified TCR beta libraries as 87-base-pair reads. The study's processing was this. In a later analysis, tens of millions of unique TCR beta chains were counted across the 500 to 850 repertoires, and approximately 11 million of these chains were shared by at least two donors. A nearest-neighbor algorithm error-corrected the raw reads and collapsed the reads into unique sequences, merging closely related sequences to remove PCR and sequencing errors. Alignment of CDR3 sequences to IMGT reference sequences was used to assign V, D and J gene segments. Each retained sequence needed at least a six-nucleotide match to both a V gene segment and a J gene segment. A rearrangement was called productive if the CDR3 had no stop codons and remained in frame with V and J, and every other rearrangement was called non-productive. Following IMGT convention, CDR3 was defined as the stretch from the second conserved V-encoded cysteine up to the conserved J-encoded phenylalanine. The earlier analysis of approximately 500 of the donors excluded sequences that lacked an unambiguous match to a single V gene segment. An earlier analysis of fewer than 750 of the donors called V segments functional above 56.7% productive rearrangements and segregating when the between-donor standard deviation exceeded 5%. A statistical classification framework was built for diagnosing cytomegalovirus status from the catalog of TCR beta chain sequences. In a later analysis, TCR nucleotide sequences were compared against IMGT/GENE-DB human TR gene sequences so that V and J genes could be assigned. In a later analysis, CDR3 sequences and most-parsimonious VDJ recombination scenarios were assigned using the TCRdist pipeline. In a later analysis, each TCR beta chain was defined by its CDR3 amino acid sequence together with its V-gene family, and reads lacking a unique V-gene family were excluded. A later analysis removed roughly 590 highly shared, low-generation-probability nucleotide sequences to deal with suspected cross-contamination and a sequencing artifact. In a later analysis, a clonal expansion index for each public chain was calculated from normalized within-repertoire ranks of inferred template counts. In a later analysis, generation probabilities were computed with a VDJ recombination model fitted to out-of-frame rearrangements, and the resulting probabilities were checked against IGoR. A later analysis scored TCR-TCR, TCR-HLA and TCR-CMV co-occurrence with hypergeometric tests, applying a repertoire-size bias correction to TCR pairs. To estimate false discovery rates, a later analysis permuted the HLA or CMV assignments 20 times. A later analysis grouped co-occurring TCRs with DBSCAN, adding TCRdist sequence similarity when clustering within HLA-allele-positive subsets. For co-occurrence clustering, repertoires with fewer than 30,000 or more than 120,000 public chains were excluded, along with a handful of repertoires with anomalous nucleotide sharing. This is the immuneACCESS table as TCRdb keeps it, with only in-frame sequences that have V and J called. A part of the clones is gone; compared with another copy, unresolved V genes explain less than half, and the rest is unexplained. The V and J calls and clone size were taken over from that table, and D and trimming were inferred from the DNA. The sample table holds fewer than 85,000 clones, of which roughly 82% were seen once. The top ten clones comprise 9.5% to 13% of the sample.

The cohort was made up of approximately 700 healthy bone marrow donors. At the time of sampling, all cohort members were nominally healthy, though unrecorded immune exposures were likely present. The donor was CMV seropositive and belonged to the group of about 290 seropositive cohort members. Each donor provided a peripheral blood sample, and peripheral blood mononuclear cells were used for TCR beta sequencing. The Qiagen DNeasy Blood Extraction Kit was used to extract genomic DNA from the blood cell samples. Sequencing was done on a sample of PBMCs. This sequence was found in a male donor in good health and CMV-seropositive.

The nucleotide sequence reads TGTGCCAGCGCAAAACGGGAGGGGAGATATGAGCAGTTCTTC. Translated, it reads CASAKREGRYEQFF. Rearrangement joined TRBV27 to TRBJ2-1, with 8 bases in between that match TRBD2. Trimming accounts for 8 bases at V and 8 bases at J, while the number of junction bases matched to no gene is 11. Counted from cysteine to phenylalanine, this CDR3 has 14 amino acids. The read is trimmed to its CDR3 DNA, 42 bases read in frame from base 1. CDR1 MNHEY and CDR2 SMNVEV were looked up in the germline V gene (reference sequence).